One and the same sample provided the 24 T cell receptor beta chains below, sequenced in a study of Tregs in tolerant kidney transplant recipients. Related graft donors supplied nonmyeloablative bone marrow transplants, and mixed chimerism was transient. TCRdb keeps only in-frame clones here, not all; method: immunoSEQ multiplex PCR. Recorded here are roughly 15,000 clones; the top ten clones represent 3.5%. Sequenced material: CD4+ T cells from blood (PBMCs), taken 12 months after the transplant. Receptor source: a human patient who received a combined kidney and bone marrow transplant. Some T cells may have originated in the graft donor.

This clone counts as medium-sized by frequency. The read finishes 3 residues shy of the CDR3 end, and the germline J gene is used to complete it. This chain joins TRBV6-1 and TRBJ1-4, with a weak D call TRBD1 (5 bases). V was shortened by 1 base and J by 0 bases, with 6 bases between the two germline ends. CDR3 length equals 15 residues. Germline lookup yields CDR1 MNHNS and CDR2 SASEGT. The CDR3 protein is CASSEGGATNEKLFF. The sequenced part of the CDR3 DNA is TGTGCCAGCAGTGAAGGGGGGGCAACTAATGAAAAA.

A remark on this clone: The read stops 3 residues short of the end of the CDR3; the missing end is completed from the germline J gene. The V call is TRBV18, the J call TRBJ2-7; a weak D match, TRBD1 (6 bases). There are 16 residues in the CDR3. CDR1 and CDR2 from the germline V gene are KGHSH and LQKENI. Trimming pared 3 bases from V and 3 bases from J, leaving 18 bases between. The CDR3 DNA, read in part, is TGTGCCAGCTCACCTTTCAAGGGCCCAGGGGTCTACGAG. This encodes CASSPFKGPGVYE. The CDR3 as a whole reads CASSPFKGPGVYEQYF.

Note on this clone: The read stops 3 residues short of the end of the CDR3; the missing end is completed from the germline J gene. This chain uses TRBV14 with TRBJ2-5; 10 positions match TRBD2. The germline CDR1 and CDR2 sequences are SGHDN and FVKESK. With 4 bases clipped from V and 5 bases from J, the junction kept 10 bases outside the gene matches. This CDR3 is 16 amino acids long. The CDR3 region is CASSPSGSIKVETQYF. The part of the CDR3 DNA that was read is TGTGCCAGCAGCCCTAGCGGGAGTATTAAGGTGGAGACC.

Remarks on this clone: The read ends 3 residues shy of where the CDR3 ends; the end is completed using the germline J gene. This rearrangement joins TRBV7-6 to TRBJ2-7; the match to TRBD1 covers 9 bases. The CDR3 is 16 amino acids. Trimming took 2 bases from V and 2 from J; bases not matched to a gene: 7. The germline V gene encodes CDR1 SGHVS and CDR2 FNYEAQ. The sequenced part of the CDR3 DNA is TGTGCCAGCAGCTTACAAGTCGGGACAGGGCCCTACGAG. Translation: CASSLQVGTGPYE. The CDR3 in its entirety is CASSLQVGTGPYEQYF.

The CDR3 bases that were read are TGCAGTGCTAGGGGTTCCGGGACCAATAGCGGCTACGAG. This gives the protein CSARGSGTNSGYE. The CDR3 in full is CSARGSGTNSGYEQYF. This rearrangement joins TRBV20-1 to TRBJ2-7, with D perhaps TRBD2 (6 bases). The CDR3 is cut off 3 residues early in the read; its end comes from the germline J gene. V was shortened by 3 bases and J by 3 bases, with 21 bases between the two germline ends. The germline V gene encodes CDR1 DFQATT and CDR2 SNEGSKA (reference sequence). This CDR3 has 16 amino acids.

On this clone: The read ends 3 residues early relative to the CDR3; the germline J gene fills the gap. The chain is built from TRBV20-1 and TRBJ2-7, with D perhaps matching TRBD1 (6 bases). CDR3 length: 12 amino acids. Per germline, CDR1 DFQATT and CDR2 SNEGSKA (reference sequence). Trimming removed 4 bases at V and 2 bases at J, with 9 bases between. CDR3 sequence reads: CSATRDTYEQYF. The covered CDR3 bases are TGCAGTGCTACCCGGGACACCTACGAG.

Regarding this clone: The CDR3 extends 3 residues past the end of the read, so its final part is completed from the germline J gene. This chain connects TRBV18 to TRBJ2-7; TRBD1 agrees at 7 bases. Germline values: CDR1 KGHSH, CDR2 LQKENI. The V gene end was trimmed by 3 bases and the J gene end by 0 bases; junction bases not matched to a gene: 5. CDR3 length: 15 residues. The CDR3 protein is CASSPTGHVSYEQYF. The part of the CDR3 DNA that was read is TGTGCCAGCTCACCGACAGGGCACGTCTCCTACGAG.

About this clone: With the read ending 3 residues before the CDR3 end, the germline J gene is used to fill in that end. The chain combines TRBV29-1 with TRBJ2-1; D remains unclear. The CDR3 covers 11 residues. Germline CDR1 is SQVTM and CDR2 is ANQGSEA. The germline V and J ends were trimmed by 7 bases and 3 bases, with 7 bases remaining between them. CDR3 protein: CSGLDYNEQFF. The CDR3 bases that were read are TGCAGCGGGCTAGACTACAATGAG.

A word on this clone: The sequence runs out 3 residues before the end of the CDR3; the remainder is reconstructed from the germline J gene. The V gene is TRBV11-3, the J gene TRBJ1-1, with D possibly being TRBD1 (5 bases). The CDR3 runs to 14 residues. The V and J ends lost 5 bases and 2 bases respectively, with 12 bases between them. The germline V gene has CDR1 SGHNT and CDR2 YENEEA. CDR3 bases read: TGTGCCAGCAGCCCCGGGGGAACTAACACTGAA. As protein: CASSPGGTNTE. The whole CDR3 protein is CASSPGGTNTEAFF.

Details on this clone: From the germline J gene comes the end of the CDR3, since the read stops 3 residues before it. This rearrangement joins TRBV7-9 to TRBJ2-7; 8 bases align to TRBD2. CDR1 SEHNR and CDR2 FQNEAQ come from the germline V gene (reference sequence). CDR3 length equals 15 residues. V shed 5 bases and J 5 bases; nucleotides not matched to a gene: 11. Here the CDR3 reads CASSPTSGGRDEQYF. The sequenced CDR3 bases are TGTGCCAGCAGCCCTACATCGGGGGGGCGCGACGAG.

This clone counts as medium-sized by frequency. Read sequence stops 3 residues before the CDR3 end, and the germline J gene provides the missing end. The J gene is TRBJ2-4, the V gene TRBV20-1; D might be TRBD2 (5 bases). The CDR3 is 11 residues long. CDR1 is DFQATT and CDR2 is SNEGSKA in the germline V gene (reference sequence). The CDR3 loop reads CSAGPRDIQYF. The covered CDR3 bases are TGCAGCGCGGGCCCTAGGGACATT.

Comment on this clone: Read sequence stops 3 residues before the CDR3 end, and the germline J gene provides the missing end. The chain joins TRBV5-1 to TRBJ2-1; possibly TRBD2 for D (5 bases). The CDR3 has 16 amino acids. The V gene's germline CDR1 is SGHRS and CDR2 YFSETQ. V was clipped by 0 bases and J by 0 bases, with 10 bases between them. Incomplete CDR3 DNA: TGCGCCAGCAGCTTGGCTCTAGCCGACTCCTACAATGAG. Residues: CASSLALADSYNE. The entire CDR3 protein reads CASSLALADSYNEQFF.

Partial CDR3 DNA: TGCGCCAGCACCCCTGGGGGGGGAACCTCTGGAAACACC. It translates to CASTPGGGTSGNT. The full CDR3 protein reads CASTPGGGTSGNTIYF. The chain links TRBV5-1 to TRBJ1-3, with D possibly matching TRBD1 (5 bases). The read finishes 3 residues shy of the CDR3 end, and the germline J gene is used to complete it. This CDR3 has 16 residues. Per germline, CDR1 SGHRS and CDR2 YFSETQ. Between the trimmed V and J ends, which lost 6 bases and 0 bases, there was a span of 16 bases.

As regards this clone: The read terminates 3 residues before the CDR3 end, so the remaining end is supplied by the germline J gene. This chain links TRBV5-1 with TRBJ2-1, with D maybe TRBD2 (5 bases). The CDR3 is 13 residues long. Germline values: CDR1 SGHRS, CDR2 YFSETQ. The V end lost 7 bases, the J end lost 8 bases, and 16 bases lay between the germline ends. The CDR3 is CASSQRLTDEQFF. CDR3 DNA, as far as it was read: TGCGCCAGCTCCCAGCGACTAACCGATGAG. Combining the CDR3 with reference TRBV5-1 and TRBJ2-1 gives the whole variable domain KAGVTQTPRYLIKTRGQQVTLSCSPISGHRSVSWYQQTPGQGLQFLFEYFSETQRNKGNFPGRFSGRQFSNSRSEMNVSTLELGDSALYLCASSQRLTDEQFFGPGTRLTVL.

Of note for this clone: With the read ending 3 residues before the CDR3 end, the germline J gene is used to fill in that end. The V and J genes are TRBV2 and TRBJ2-7; 11 nucleotides agree with TRBD2. Germline V lookup: CDR1 SNHLY, CDR2 FYNNEI. The CDR3 consists of 14 residues. J gave up 4 bases and V 6 bases, and 5 bases lay outside the gene matches. Partial CDR3 DNA: TGTGCCAGCAGCCTGACTAGCGGGAAGTACGAG. This sequence encodes CASSLTSGKYE. The CDR3, in full, reads CASSLTSGKYEQYF.

As to this clone: The read terminates 3 residues before the CDR3 end, so the remaining end is supplied by the germline J gene. V and J are TRBV5-1 and TRBJ2-1, with D tentatively TRBD2 (6 bases). With 4 bases removed from V and 4 bases from J, the gap between germline ends came to 15 bases. The CDR3 totals 15 residues. From germline, CDR1 is SGHRS and CDR2 YFSETQ. CDR3 residues: CASSRAGNQYNEQFF. The part of the CDR3 DNA that was read is TGCGCCAGCAGCAGGGCGGGGAACCAGTACAATGAG.

Turning to this clone: The read stops 3 residues short of the end of the CDR3; the missing end is completed from the germline J gene. The chain carries TRBV18 and TRBJ1-1; maybe TRBD1 (6 bases). Germline values: CDR1 KGHSH, CDR2 LQKENI. CDR3 length: 14 residues. The germline V and J ends were trimmed by 2 bases and 5 bases, with 12 bases remaining between them. Partial CDR3 DNA: TGTGCCAGCTCACCAAGGACAGATTTGACTGAA. Amino acid sequence: CASSPRTDLTE. The whole CDR3 sequence is CASSPRTDLTEAFF.

The part of the CDR3 DNA that was read is TGTGCCAGTAGTATAAGCCACCGCGGTTCA. This translates into CASSISHRGS. The full CDR3 protein is CASSISHRGSAFF. The chain links TRBV19 to TRBJ1-1; D call uncertain. The read is 3 residues too short to cover the CDR3 end, so that end is filled in from the germline J gene. CDR1 is LNHDA, CDR2 SQIVND, per germline (reference sequence). This CDR3 comprises 13 residues.

Details on this clone: The CDR3 goes on 3 residues after the read ends, and that part is filled in from the germline J gene. The gene calls are TRBV29-1 and TRBJ2-3, with D unclear. The CDR3 sequence is 9 residues long. Between the trimmed V and J ends, which lost 6 bases and 6 bases, there was a span of 4 bases. The germline V gene has CDR1 SQVTM and CDR2 ANQGSEA. CDR3: CSVRDTQYF. CDR3 bases read: TGCAGCGTAAGGGATACG.

To note about this clone: The CDR3 end falls 3 residues outside the read, so it is completed with the germline J gene. The V call is TRBV5-1, the J call TRBJ2-5, with a possible D match to TRBD1 (5 bases). Germline CDR1 reads SGHRS; CDR2 reads YFSETQ. CDR3 length equals 15 residues. Deletions cut 1 base from V and 2 bases from J, with 12 bases between. This CDR3 is CASSLSQVEQETQYF. The covered CDR3 bases are TGCGCCAGCAGCTTGTCACAGGTGGAACAAGAGACC.

With regard to this clone: Read coverage stops 3 residues before the CDR3 terminus; the germline J gene supplies the remainder. This chain joins TRBV18 and TRBJ1-3; weak D call: TRBD1 (6 bases). V lost 2 bases to trimming and J lost 4 bases, with 15 bases between them. Germline V gives CDR1 KGHSH, CDR2 LQKENI. This CDR3 has 16 residues. CDR3 DNA (partial): TGTGCCAGCTCACCAATCCACGCGACAGGAGGAAACACC. It translates to CASSPIHATGGNT. The entire CDR3 sequence reads CASSPIHATGGNTIYF.

Concerning this clone itself: The CDR3 extends 3 residues past the end of the read, so its final part is completed from the germline J gene. The genes are TRBV7-9 and TRBJ1-4; 8 nucleotides agree with TRBD1. V lost 5 bases, J lost 3 bases, and 5 bases stayed unmatched. The CDR3 is 15 residues long. Germline V gives CDR1 SEHNR, CDR2 FQNEAQ (reference sequence). The sequenced CDR3 bases are TGTGCCAGCAGCCCAGGACAGGGACCTAATGAAAAA. It encodes CASSPGQGPNEK. The complete CDR3 reads CASSPGQGPNEKLFF.

About this clone: The sequence runs out 3 residues before the end of the CDR3; the remainder is reconstructed from the germline J gene. The gene calls are TRBV14 and TRBJ2-6, with D perhaps TRBD1 (6 bases). Germline-derived CDR1 and CDR2 are SGHDN and FVKESK. The CDR3 covers 13 residues. V was clipped by 8 bases and J by 1 base, with 6 bases between them. The CDR3 protein is CASGQSGANVLTF. The CDR3 bases that were read are TGTGCCAGCGGACAGTCTGGGGCCAACGTC. Supplemented by reference TRBV14 and TRBJ2-6, the full variable domain reads EAGVTQFPSHSVIEKGQTVTLRCDPISGHDNLYWYRRVMGKEIKFLLHFVKESKQDESGMPNNRFLAERTGGTYSTLKVQPAELEDSGVYFCASGQSGANVLTFGAGSRLTVL.

Points on this clone: The sequence runs out 3 residues before the end of the CDR3; the remainder is reconstructed from the germline J gene. The V and J genes are TRBV30 and TRBJ1-2, with D perhaps matching TRBD1 (5 bases). Germline V lookup: CDR1 GTSNPN, CDR2 SVGIG (reference sequence). The CDR3 extends over 14 amino acids. Trimming took 3 bases from V and 2 from J, leaving 13 bases between them. This CDR3 reads CAWRGAALNYGYTF. Incomplete CDR3 DNA: TGTGCCTGGAGAGGGGCGGCCTTAAACTATGGC.